This is a list of T cell receptor beta chains from one sample in a study of T-cell memory formation after mild COVID-19. TCRdb itself ran the 5' RACE reads through MiXCR, one entry per CDR3 protein. Here the sample spans about 320,000 distinct CDR3 sequences, roughly an eighth being singletons. The sequencing input was PBMCs or a T cell subset sorted from them (not recorded which). These receptor sequences come from a man aged 18 to 35 who had mild COVID-19 (a few samples of this study predate the infection). Cell type and time point are not known. The CDR3 runs from the conserved cysteine through the conserved F or W. Each record gives: V gene, D gene, clone size, J gene, CDR3 DNA, CDR3 protein. The D gene is left open where the match is weak. Not all rows give a size; the values are once, few, many and, for expanded clones, a class.

>TRBV7-2|NA|few|TRBJ2-3
TGTGCCAGCAGCCACCCGTGGGAATCTAGCACAGATACGCAGTATTTT
CASSHPWESSTDTQYF
>TRBV9|TRBD1|NA|TRBJ2-5
TGTGCCAGCAGCGTAGCGAGGACAGGGGAAGAGACCCAGTACTTC
CASSVARTGEETQYF
>TRBV5-1|NA|few|TRBJ1-1
TGCGCCACCACGTCAGGGTATGGGAACACTGAAGCTTTCTTT
CATTSGYGNTEAFF
>TRBV7-2|NA|NA|TRBJ1-1
TGTGCCAGCAGCTTGGGCGAAGGAGGGACGGAAGCTTTCTTT
CASSLGEGGTEAFF
>TRBV29-1|TRBD2|many|TRBJ2-1
TGCAGCGTTGTAAATCGGGCGGGGGTCTTAAATGAGCAGTTCTTC
CSVVNRAGVLNEQFF
>TRBV5-1|NA|few|TRBJ2-3
TGCGCCAGCAGCTTGGGAGAGCCCGATACGCAGTATTTT
CASSLGEPDTQYF
>TRBV7-9|TRBD1|NA|TRBJ2-5
TGTGCCAGCAGGACAGGGGCCGTCCAAGAGACCCAGTACTTC
CASRTGAVQETQYF
>TRBV6-5|NA|NA|TRBJ1-1
TGTGCCAGCAGTTACATGGTGAACACTGAAGCTTTCTTT
CASSYMVNTEAFF
>TRBV20-1|NA|NA|TRBJ2-3
TGCAGTGCTAGAGTTACAGATACGCAGTATTTT
CSARVTDTQYF
>TRBV9|TRBD1|few|TRBJ1-2
TGTGCCAGCAGCGTTCCCGGGACAGGGGAATACTATGGCTACACCTTC
CASSVPGTGEYYGYTF
>TRBV11-2|NA|many|TRBJ1-2
TGTGCCAGCAGCTCCGGAACAGGGTCTGGCTACACCTTC
CASSSGTGSGYTF
>TRBV5-1|TRBD2|NA|TRBJ2-2
TGCGCCAGCAGCTATACCGGGACTAGCGGGGGGGCGAACACCGGGGAGCTGTTTTTT
CASSYTGTSGGANTGELFF
>TRBV4-2|NA|few|TRBJ1-5
TGTGCCAGCAGCCAAGGAGAGGGTCCTAATCAGCCCCAGCATTTT
CASSQGEGPNQPQHF
>TRBV5-1|NA|NA|TRBJ1-6
TGCGCCAGCAGCTTTGGGCAAGCAAATTCACCCCTCCACTTT
CASSFGQANSPLHF
>TRBV20-1|TRBD1|NA|TRBJ2-5
TGCAGTGCTAGAGACCCACAGGGGCGTCAAGAGACCCAGTACTTC
CSARDPQGRQETQYF
>TRBV6-2/TRBV6-3|TRBD2|NA|TRBJ2-3
TGTGCCAGCAGCCCGGGACTAGCGGTAGCAGATACGCAGTATTTT
CASSPGLAVADTQYF
>TRBV5-1|NA|few|TRBJ2-4
TGCGCCAGCAGCCCACTTCCTAGCGCCTTTAACATTCAGTACTTC
CASSPLPSAFNIQYF
>TRBV29-1|TRBD1|few|TRBJ2-7
TGCAGCGTTGGGGCAGGGGGCTCCTACGAGCAGTACTTC
CSVGAGGSYEQYF
>TRBV4-3|NA|NA|TRBJ1-5
TGCGCCAGCAGCCAAGGGAGGGAGACCAATCAGCCCCAGCATTTT
CASSQGRETNQPQHF
>TRBV27|TRBD1|few|TRBJ1-1
TGTGCCAGCAGCGTGACAGGGTTTAGCGCTGAAGCTTTCTTT
CASSVTGFSAEAFF
>TRBV29-1|NA|NA|TRBJ2-5
TGCAGCGTTGAAGATCTTGGGGAGACCCAGTACTTC
CSVEDLGETQYF
>TRBV18|NA|NA|TRBJ2-2
TGTGCCAGCGACGGGGTCCCCGGGGAGCTGTTTTTT
CASDGVPGELFF
>TRBV2|TRBD1|NA|TRBJ2-7
TGTGCCAGCGGTTCCGGGACAGGCTCCTACGAGCAGTACTTC
CASGSGTGSYEQYF
>TRBV27|TRBD2|many|TRBJ2-3
TGTGCCAGCAGTCCCGTCGGGGGGGGCGGGCCCACAGATACGCAGTATTTT
CASSPVGGGGPTDTQYF
>TRBV7-9|TRBD1|few|TRBJ1-2
TGTGCCAGCAGTGGAACAGGGGGCTTAAGCTATGGCTACACCTTC
CASSGTGGLSYGYTF
>TRBV12-3/TRBV12-4|NA|NA|TRBJ1-6
TGTGCCAGCAGTAATAGTTCACCCCTCCACTTT
CASSNSSPLHF
>TRBV10-3|TRBD1|many|TRBJ2-2
TGTGCCATCAGGGAAAGACAGGGGGTGGCCGGGGAGCTGTTTTTT
CAIRERQGVAGELFF
>TRBV7-3|NA|NA|TRBJ2-2
TGTGCCAGCAGCTACCTGGGGGGGGCTGACACCGGGGAGCTGTTTTTT
CASSYLGGADTGELFF
>TRBV9|NA|few|TRBJ1-2
TGTGCCAGCAGCTCAGAGGGTCAGGGTGCCTATGGCTACACCTTC
CASSSEGQGAYGYTF
>TRBV24-1|NA|few|TRBJ2-3
TGTGCCACCAGTGATGTCAGAGGGGATACGCAGTATTTT
CATSDVRGDTQYF
>TRBV12-3/TRBV12-4|NA|NA|TRBJ1-2
TGTGCCAGCAGTTCGATCTCCAGGACAGTTGGCTACACCTTC
CASSSISRTVGYTF
>TRBV16|NA|NA|TRBJ2-7
TGTGCCAGCAGCCAACAGGGAGCCTACGAGCAGTACTTC
CASSQQGAYEQYF
>TRBV2|NA|NA|TRBJ2-5
TGTGCCACCAGAGCGAGGCGAAACCAAGAGACCCAGTACTTC
CATRARRNQETQYF
>TRBV6-6|NA|NA|TRBJ1-5
TGTGCCAGCAAAGGGGCAGGGGATCAGCCCCAGCATTTT
CASKGAGDQPQHF
>TRBV10-3|TRBD1|few|TRBJ2-2
TGTGCCATCAGGGGGACAGGGATTAACACCGGGGAGCTGTTTTTT
CAIRGTGINTGELFF
>TRBV24-1|NA|NA|TRBJ2-3
TGTGCCACCAGTCTGTCAGATACGCAGTATTTT
CATSLSDTQYF
>TRBV13|NA|NA|TRBJ2-1
TGTGCCAGCAGCTTAGCGGCGGACAATGAGCAGTTCTTC
CASSLAADNEQFF
>TRBV12-3/TRBV12-4|TRBD1|NA|TRBJ2-1
TGTGCCAGCTCCCTCCGGCAGGGGGCGGAAAATGAGCAGTTCTTC
CASSLRQGAENEQFF
>TRBV13|NA|NA|TRBJ1-1
TGTGCCAGCAGCTTAGGCCTCGGGACCGTTGAAGCTTTCTTT
CASSLGLGTVEAFF
>TRBV5-4|NA|few|TRBJ2-3
TGTGCCAGCAGCATGGACGTCACAGATACGCAGTATTTT
CASSMDVTDTQYF
>TRBV4-1|TRBD1|many|TRBJ2-7
TGCGCCAGCAGCCTCTTGGGACAGGGGAACGAGCAGTACTTC
CASSLLGQGNEQYF
>TRBV6-5|NA|NA|TRBJ2-1
TGTGCCACCAGAGAAGGGGGGCGCCCAAACAATGAGCAGTTCTTC
CATREGGRPNNEQFF
>TRBV6-5|NA|few|TRBJ2-7
TGTGCCAGCAGTTACGGGTCCCGCGTTGGAGAGCAGTACTTC
CASSYGSRVGEQYF
>TRBV7-9|NA|NA|TRBJ1-2
TGTGCCAGCAGCTTAGCCGGCAGGGCAAGAGGCTACACCTTC
CASSLAGRARGYTF
>TRBV23-1|NA|few|TRBJ1-1
TGCGCCAGCAGCCCCCCCCCGAACACTGAAGCTTTCTTT
CASSPPPNTEAFF
>TRBV4-1|NA|few|TRBJ2-1
TGCGCCAGCAGCCAGGCGCGGATCGCTGACAATGAGCAGTTCTTC
CASSQARIADNEQFF
>TRBV7-2|TRBD1|few|TRBJ2-3
TGTGCCAGCAGCTTAGACAGGGGGCGAACAGATACGCAGTATTTT
CASSLDRGRTDTQYF
>TRBV6-6|TRBD2|many|TRBJ2-1
TGTGCCAGCAGTTCGGGGGGGGATGAGCAGTTCTTC
CASSSGGDEQFF